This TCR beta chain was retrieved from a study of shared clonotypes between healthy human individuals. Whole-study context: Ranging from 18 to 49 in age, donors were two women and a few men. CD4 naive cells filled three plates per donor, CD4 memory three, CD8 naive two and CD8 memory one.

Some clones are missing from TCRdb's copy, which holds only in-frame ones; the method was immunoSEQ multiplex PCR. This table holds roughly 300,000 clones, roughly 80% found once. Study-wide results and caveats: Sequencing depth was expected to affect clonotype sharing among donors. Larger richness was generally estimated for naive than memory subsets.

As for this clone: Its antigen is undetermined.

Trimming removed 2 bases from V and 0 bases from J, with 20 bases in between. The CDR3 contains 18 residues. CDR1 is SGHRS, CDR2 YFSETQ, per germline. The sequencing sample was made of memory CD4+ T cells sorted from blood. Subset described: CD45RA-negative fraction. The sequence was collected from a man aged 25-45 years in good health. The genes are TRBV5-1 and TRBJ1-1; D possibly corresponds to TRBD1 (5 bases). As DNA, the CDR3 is TGCGCCAGCAGCTTATCCCTACGTATACAGGCATTGAACACTGAAGCTTTCTTT. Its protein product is CASSLSLRIQALNTEAFF.